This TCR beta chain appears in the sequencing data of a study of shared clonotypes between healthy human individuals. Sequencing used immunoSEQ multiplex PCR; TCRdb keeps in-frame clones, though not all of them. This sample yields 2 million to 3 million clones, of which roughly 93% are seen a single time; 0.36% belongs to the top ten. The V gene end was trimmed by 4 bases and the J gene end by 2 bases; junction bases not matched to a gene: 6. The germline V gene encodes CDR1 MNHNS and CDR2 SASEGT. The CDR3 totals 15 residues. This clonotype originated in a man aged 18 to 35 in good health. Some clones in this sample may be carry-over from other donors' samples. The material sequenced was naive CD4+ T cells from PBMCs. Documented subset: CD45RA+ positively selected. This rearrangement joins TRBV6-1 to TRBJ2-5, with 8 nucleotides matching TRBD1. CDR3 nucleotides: TGTGCCAGCAGTGCCCAGGGGGCGGTACAAGAGACCCAGTACTTC. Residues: CASSAQGAVQETQYF.